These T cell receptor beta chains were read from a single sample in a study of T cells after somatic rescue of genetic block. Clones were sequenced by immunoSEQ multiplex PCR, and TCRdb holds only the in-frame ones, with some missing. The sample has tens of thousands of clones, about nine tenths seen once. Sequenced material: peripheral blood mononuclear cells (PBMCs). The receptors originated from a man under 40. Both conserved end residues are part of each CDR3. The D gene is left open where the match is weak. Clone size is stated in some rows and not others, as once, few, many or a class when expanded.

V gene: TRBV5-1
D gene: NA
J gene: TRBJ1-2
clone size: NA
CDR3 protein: CASSLGLVSYGYTF
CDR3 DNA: TGCGCCAGCAGCTTGGGTTTGGTCAGCTATGGCTACACCTTC

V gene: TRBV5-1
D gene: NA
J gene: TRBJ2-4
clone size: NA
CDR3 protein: CASSLARGDIQYF
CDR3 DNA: TGCGCCAGCAGCTTGGCTCGGGGAGACATTCAGTACTTC

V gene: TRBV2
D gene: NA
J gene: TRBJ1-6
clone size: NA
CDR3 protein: CASMEPYNSPLHF
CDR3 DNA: TGTGCCAGCATGGAGCCCTATAATTCACCCCTCCACTTT

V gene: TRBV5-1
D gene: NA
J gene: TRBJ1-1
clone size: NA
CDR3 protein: CASSLSGTGLAFF
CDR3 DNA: TGCGCCAGCAGCTTGTCCGGGACGGGGCTGGCTTTCTTT

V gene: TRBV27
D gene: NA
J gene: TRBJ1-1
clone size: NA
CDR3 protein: CASSGPEEKAFF
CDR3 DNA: TGTGCCAGCAGTGGGCCGGAGGAGAAAGCTTTCTTT

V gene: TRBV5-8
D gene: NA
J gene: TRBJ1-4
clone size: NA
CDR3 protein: CASSSFGHIATNEKLFF
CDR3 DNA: TGTGCCAGCAGCTCGTTTGGACACATTGCAACTAATGAAAAACTGTTTTTT

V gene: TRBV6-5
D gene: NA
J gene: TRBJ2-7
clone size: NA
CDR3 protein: CATQEGGSSSYEQYF
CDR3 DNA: TGTGCCACCCAGGAGGGGGGATCATCCTCCTACGAGCAGTACTTC

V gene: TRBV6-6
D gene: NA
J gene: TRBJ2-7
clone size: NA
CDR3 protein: CASSYSLTRTYEQYF
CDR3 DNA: TGTGCCAGCAGTTACTCGTTGACGCGTACCTACGAGCAGTACTTC

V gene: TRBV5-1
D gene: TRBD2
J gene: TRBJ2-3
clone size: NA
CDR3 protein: CASSLVLAGSTDTQYF
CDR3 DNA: TGCGCCAGCAGCTTGGTACTAGCGGGGAGCACAGATACGCAGTATTTT

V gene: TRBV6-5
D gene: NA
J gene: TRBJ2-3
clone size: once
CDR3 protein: CASSYPQEPDTQYF
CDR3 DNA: TGTGCCAGCAGTTACCCCCAGGAGCCAGATACGCAGTATTTT

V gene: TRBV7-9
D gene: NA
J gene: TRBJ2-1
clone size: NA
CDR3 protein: CASSFPRAGANEQFF
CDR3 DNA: TGTGCCAGCAGCTTTCCGAGGGCCGGGGCGAATGAGCAGTTCTTC

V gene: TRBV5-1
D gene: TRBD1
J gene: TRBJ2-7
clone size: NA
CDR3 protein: CASSAGQDSYEQYF
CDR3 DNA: TGCGCCAGCAGCGCCGGACAGGACTCCTACGAGCAGTACTTC

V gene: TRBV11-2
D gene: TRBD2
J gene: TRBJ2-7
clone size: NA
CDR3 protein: CASSFGGGSYEQYF
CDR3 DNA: TGTGCCAGCAGCTTCGGGGGAGGGTCCTACGAGCAGTACTTC

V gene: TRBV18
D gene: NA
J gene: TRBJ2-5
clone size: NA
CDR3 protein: CASSQQLSTTMGGETQYF
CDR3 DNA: TGTGCCAGCTCACAACAACTGTCGACCACCATGGGAGGAGAGACCCAGTACTTC

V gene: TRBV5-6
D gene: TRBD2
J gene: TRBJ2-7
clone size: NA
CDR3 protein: CASSFFSGTPSYEQYF
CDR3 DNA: TGTGCCAGCAGCTTCTTTAGCGGGACTCCGTCCTACGAGCAGTACTTC

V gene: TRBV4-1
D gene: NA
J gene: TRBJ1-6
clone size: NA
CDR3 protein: CASSPRLGLGSPLHF
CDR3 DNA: TGCGCCAGCAGCCCAAGACTGGGGTTGGGTTCACCCCTCCACTTT

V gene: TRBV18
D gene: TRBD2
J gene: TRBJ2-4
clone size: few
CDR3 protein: CASSPPTSDIQYF
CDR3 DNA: TGTGCCAGCTCACCACCGACTAGCGACATTCAGTACTTC